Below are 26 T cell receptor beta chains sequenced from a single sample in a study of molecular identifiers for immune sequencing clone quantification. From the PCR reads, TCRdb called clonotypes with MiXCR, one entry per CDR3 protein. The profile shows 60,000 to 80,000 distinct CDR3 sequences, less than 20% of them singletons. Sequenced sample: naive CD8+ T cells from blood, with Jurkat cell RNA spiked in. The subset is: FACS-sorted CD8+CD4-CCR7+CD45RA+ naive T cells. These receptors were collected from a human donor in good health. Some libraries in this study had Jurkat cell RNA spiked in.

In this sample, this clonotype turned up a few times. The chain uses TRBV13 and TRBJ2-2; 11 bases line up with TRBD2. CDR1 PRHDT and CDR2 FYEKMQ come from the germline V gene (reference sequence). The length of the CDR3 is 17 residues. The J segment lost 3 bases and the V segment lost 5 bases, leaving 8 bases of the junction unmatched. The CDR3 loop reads CASSVLLAGVDTGELFF. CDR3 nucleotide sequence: TGTGCCAGCAGCGTCCTACTAGCGGGAGTAGACACCGGGGAGCTGTTTTTT.

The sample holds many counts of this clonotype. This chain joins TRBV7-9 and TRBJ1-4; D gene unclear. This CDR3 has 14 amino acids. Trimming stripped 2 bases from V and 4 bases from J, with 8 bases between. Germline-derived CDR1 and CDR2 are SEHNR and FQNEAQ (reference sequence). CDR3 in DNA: TGTGCCAGCAGCTTATTGGAAGTTAATGAAAAACTGTTTTTT. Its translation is CASSLLEVNEKLFF.

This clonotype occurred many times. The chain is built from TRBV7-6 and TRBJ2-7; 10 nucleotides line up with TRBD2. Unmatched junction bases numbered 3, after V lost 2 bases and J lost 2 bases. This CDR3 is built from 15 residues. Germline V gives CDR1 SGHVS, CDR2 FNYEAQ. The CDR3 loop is CASSLSSGGTYEQYF. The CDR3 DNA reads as TGTGCCAGCAGCTTATCTAGCGGGGGAACCTACGAGCAGTACTTC.

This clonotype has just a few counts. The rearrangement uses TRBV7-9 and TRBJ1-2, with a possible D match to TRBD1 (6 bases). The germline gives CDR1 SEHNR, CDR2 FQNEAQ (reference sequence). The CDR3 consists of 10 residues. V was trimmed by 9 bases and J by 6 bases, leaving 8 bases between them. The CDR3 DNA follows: TGTGCCAGTGAGGGGGATGGCTACACCTTC. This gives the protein CASEGDGYTF.

The CDR3 DNA reads TGTGCCAGCAGCTTCCAGGGGACAACTAGCAATCAGCCCCAGCATTTT. This gives the protein CASSFQGTTSNQPQHF. The rearrangement joins TRBV5-4 to TRBJ1-5; D possibly corresponds to TRBD1 (6 bases). Trimming removed 2 bases from V and 0 bases from J, with 12 bases in between. CDR1 and CDR2 from the germline V gene are SGHNT and YYREEE (reference sequence). There are 16 residues in the CDR3.

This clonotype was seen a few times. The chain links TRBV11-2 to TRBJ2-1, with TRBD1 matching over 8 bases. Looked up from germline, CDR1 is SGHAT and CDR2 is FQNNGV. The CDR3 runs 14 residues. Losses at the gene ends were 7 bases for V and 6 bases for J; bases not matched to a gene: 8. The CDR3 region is CASTDRGPFNEQFF. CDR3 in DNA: TGTGCCAGCACCGACAGGGGCCCTTTCAATGAGCAGTTCTTC.

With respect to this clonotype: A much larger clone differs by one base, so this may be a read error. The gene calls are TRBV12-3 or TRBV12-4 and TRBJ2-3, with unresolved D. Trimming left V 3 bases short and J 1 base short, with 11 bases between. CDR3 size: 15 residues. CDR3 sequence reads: CASSFGGGGTDTQYF. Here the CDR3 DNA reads TGTGCCAGCAGTTTTGGTGGCGGAGGCACAGATACGCAGTATTTT.

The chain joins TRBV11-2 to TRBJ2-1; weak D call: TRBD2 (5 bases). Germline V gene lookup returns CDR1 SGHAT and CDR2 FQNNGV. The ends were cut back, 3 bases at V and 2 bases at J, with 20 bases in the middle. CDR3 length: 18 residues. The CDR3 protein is CASSFPSGTREAYNEQFF. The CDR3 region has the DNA TGTGCCAGCAGCTTCCCTTCGGGAACCAGAGAGGCCTACAATGAGCAGTTCTTC.

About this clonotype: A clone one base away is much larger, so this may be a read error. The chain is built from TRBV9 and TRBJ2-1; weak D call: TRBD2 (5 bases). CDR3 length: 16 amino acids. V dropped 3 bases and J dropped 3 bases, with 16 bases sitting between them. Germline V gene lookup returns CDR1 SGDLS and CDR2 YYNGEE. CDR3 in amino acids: CASSAGGVSSYNEQFF. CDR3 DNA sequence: TGTGCCAGCAGCGCCGGAGGTGTCAGCAGCTACAATGAGCAGTTCTTC.

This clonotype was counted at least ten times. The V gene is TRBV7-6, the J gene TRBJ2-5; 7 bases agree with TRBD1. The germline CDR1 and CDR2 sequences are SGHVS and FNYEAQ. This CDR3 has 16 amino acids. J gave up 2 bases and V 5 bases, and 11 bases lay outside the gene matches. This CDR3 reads CASSPRQGHIQETQYF. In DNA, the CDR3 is TGTGCCAGCAGCCCTCGACAGGGCCACATTCAAGAGACCCAGTACTTC.

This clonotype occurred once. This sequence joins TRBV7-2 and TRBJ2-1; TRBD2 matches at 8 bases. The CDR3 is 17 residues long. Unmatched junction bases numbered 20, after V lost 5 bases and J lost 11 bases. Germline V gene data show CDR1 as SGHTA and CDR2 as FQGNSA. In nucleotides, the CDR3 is TGTGCCAGCAGCCCCCGTCCAGGCGGGAGGTCCTACAGTAAGCAGTTCTTC. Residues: CASSPRPGGRSYSKQFF.

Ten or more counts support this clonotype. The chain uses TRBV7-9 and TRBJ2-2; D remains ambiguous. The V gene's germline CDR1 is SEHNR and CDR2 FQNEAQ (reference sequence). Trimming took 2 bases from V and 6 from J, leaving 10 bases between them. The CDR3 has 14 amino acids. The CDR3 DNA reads TGTGCCAGCAGCTTAAGTGAGCTCCCCGGGGAGCTGTTTTTT. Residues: CASSLSELPGELFF.

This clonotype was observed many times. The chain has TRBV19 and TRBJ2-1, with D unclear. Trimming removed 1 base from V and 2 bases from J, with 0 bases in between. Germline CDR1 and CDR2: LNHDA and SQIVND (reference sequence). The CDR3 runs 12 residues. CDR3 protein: CASSIAYNEQFF. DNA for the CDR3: TGTGCCAGTAGTATAGCCTACAATGAGCAGTTCTTC.

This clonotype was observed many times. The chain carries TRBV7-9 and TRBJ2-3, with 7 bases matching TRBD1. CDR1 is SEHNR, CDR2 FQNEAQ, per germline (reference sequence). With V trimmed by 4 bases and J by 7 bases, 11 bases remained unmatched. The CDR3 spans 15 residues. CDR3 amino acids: CASSYPDRSLNTQYF. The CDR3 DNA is TGTGCCAGCAGCTATCCGGACAGGTCTCTCAATACGCAGTATTTT. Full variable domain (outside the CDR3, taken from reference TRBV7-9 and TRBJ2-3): DTGVSQNPRHKITKRGQNVTFRCDPISEHNRLYWYRQTLGQGPEFLTYFQNEAQLEKSRLLSDRFSAERPKGSFSTLEIQRTEQGDSAMYLCASSYPDRSLNTQYFGPGTRLTVL.

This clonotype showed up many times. The CDR3 DNA follows: TGTGCCAGCAGCGCACCCTTCGACAGGGGGCGCTCCGGTACAAACATTCAGTACTTC. Amino acids: CASSAPFDRGRSGTNIQYF. The V call is TRBV7-9, the J call TRBJ2-4; 10 bases fit TRBD1. The V segment lost 5 bases and the J segment 6 bases; nucleotides outside the gene matches: 19. Germline V gives CDR1 SEHNR, CDR2 FQNEAQ (reference sequence). This CDR3 region has 19 residues. Variable domain in full (rest from reference TRBV7-9 and TRBJ2-4): DTGVSQNPRHKITKRGQNVTFRCDPISEHNRLYWYRQTLGQGPEFLTYFQNEAQLEKSRLLSDRFSAERPKGSFSTLEIQRTEQGDSAMYLCASSAPFDRGRSGTNIQYFGAGTRLSVL.

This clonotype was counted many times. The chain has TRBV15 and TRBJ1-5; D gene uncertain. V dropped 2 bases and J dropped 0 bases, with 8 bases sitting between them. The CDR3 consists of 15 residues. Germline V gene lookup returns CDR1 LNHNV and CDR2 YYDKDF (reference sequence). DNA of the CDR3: TGTGCCACCAGCAGATTGCAGGATAGCAATCAGCCCCAGCATTTT. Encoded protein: CATSRLQDSNQPQHF.

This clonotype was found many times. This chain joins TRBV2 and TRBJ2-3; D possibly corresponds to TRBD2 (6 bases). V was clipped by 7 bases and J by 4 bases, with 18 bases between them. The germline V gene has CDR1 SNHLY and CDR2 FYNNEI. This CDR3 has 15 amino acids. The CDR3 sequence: CASILSGLKADTQYF. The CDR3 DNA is TGTGCCAGCATTCTATCGGGACTCAAAGCAGATACGCAGTATTTT.

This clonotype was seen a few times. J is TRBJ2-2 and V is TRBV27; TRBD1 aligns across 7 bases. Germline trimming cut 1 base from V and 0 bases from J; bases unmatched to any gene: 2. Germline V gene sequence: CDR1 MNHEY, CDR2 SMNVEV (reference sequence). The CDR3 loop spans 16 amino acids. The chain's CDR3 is CASSLLQGTNTGELFF. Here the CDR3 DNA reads TGTGCCAGCAGTTTATTACAGGGGACGAACACCGGGGAGCTGTTTTTT.

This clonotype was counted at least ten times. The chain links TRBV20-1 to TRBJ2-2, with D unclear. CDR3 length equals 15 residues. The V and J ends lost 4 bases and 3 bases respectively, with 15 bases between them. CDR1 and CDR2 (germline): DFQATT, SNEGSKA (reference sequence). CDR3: CSAIGSGPYTGELFF. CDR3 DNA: TGCAGTGCTATCGGGTCCGGGCCCTACACCGGGGAGCTGTTTTTT.

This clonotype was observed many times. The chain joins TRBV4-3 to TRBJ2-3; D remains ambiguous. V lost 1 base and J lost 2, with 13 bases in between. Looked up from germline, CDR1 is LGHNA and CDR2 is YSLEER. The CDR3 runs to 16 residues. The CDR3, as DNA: TGCGCCAGCAGCCAAGGGTATTTCGGATCCACAGATACGCAGTATTTT. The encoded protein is CASSQGYFGSTDTQYF.

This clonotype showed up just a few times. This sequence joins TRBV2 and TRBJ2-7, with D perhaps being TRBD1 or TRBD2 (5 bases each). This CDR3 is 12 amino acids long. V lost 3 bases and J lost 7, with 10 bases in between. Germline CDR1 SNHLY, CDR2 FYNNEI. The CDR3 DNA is TGTGCCAGCAGTGAGGGGGTCTGGGAGCAGTACTTC. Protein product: CASSEGVWEQYF.

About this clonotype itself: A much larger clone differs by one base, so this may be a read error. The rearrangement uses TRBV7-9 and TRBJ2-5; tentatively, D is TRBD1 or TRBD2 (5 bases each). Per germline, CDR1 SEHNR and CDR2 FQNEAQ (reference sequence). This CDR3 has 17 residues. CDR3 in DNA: TGTGCCAGCAGCTTAGCCTCCTTCGGGACGGCACAAGAGGCCCAGTACTTC. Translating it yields CASSLASFGTAQEAQYF.

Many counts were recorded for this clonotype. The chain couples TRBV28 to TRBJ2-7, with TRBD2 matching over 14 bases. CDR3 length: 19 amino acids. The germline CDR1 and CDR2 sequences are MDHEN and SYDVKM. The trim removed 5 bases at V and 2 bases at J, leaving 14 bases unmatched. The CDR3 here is CASSPPGLAGVLSPYEQYF. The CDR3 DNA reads TGTGCCAGCAGTCCTCCGGGACTAGCGGGAGTCTTAAGCCCCTACGAGCAGTACTTC.

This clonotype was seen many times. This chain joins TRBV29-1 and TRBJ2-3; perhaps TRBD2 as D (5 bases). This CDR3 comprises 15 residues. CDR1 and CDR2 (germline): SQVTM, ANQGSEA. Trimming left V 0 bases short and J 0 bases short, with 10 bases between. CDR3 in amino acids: CSVEDLPGSTDTQYF. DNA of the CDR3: TGCAGCGTTGAAGATCTACCGGGGAGCACAGATACGCAGTATTTT.

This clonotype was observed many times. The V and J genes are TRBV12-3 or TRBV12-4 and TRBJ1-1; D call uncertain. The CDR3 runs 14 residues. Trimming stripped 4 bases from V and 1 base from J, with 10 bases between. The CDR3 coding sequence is TGTGCCAGCAGTTGGACGTTCGGGAACACTGAAGCTTTCTTT. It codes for CASSWTFGNTEAFF.

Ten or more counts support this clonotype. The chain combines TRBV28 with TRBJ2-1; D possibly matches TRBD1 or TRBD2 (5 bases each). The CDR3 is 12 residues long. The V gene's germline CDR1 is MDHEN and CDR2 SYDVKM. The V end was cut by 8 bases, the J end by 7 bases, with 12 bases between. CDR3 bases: TGTGCCAGCGGGACGGCCTGGAATGAGCAGTTCTTC. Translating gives CASGTAWNEQFF.